In its sample, the clone carrying this TCR beta chain was seen once. What it binds is not known. This sample was included in a study of OX40 agonist ivuxolimab in advanced cancers. Regarding the study as a whole: The expanded peripheral T cells' antigen specificity was not determined. Doses of 0.1 to 3.0 mg/kg were accompanied by clonal expansion of CD4+ and CD8+ blood T cells by week 6. With doses of 0.1-3.0 mg/kg, partial responders showed among the lowest clonal expansion.

Libraries were prepared by immunoSEQ multiplex PCR; TCRdb keeps only in-frame clonotypes and omits some of them. The table has over 15,000 clones, 73% seen once. The TCR was taken from an adult with an advanced solid tumor such as melanoma, head and neck, liver or kidney cancer. The sample consisted of CD4+ or CD8+ T cells sorted from blood, taken in a trial of the OX40 agonist ivuxolimab.

As DNA, the CDR3 is TGCAGCGGTCGGACAGGGGGCTATGGCTACACCTTC. Amino acids: CSGRTGGYGYTF. The chain uses TRBV29-1 and TRBJ1-2; 10 bases are a match to TRBD1. V was pared by 7 bases and J by 4 bases, with 3 bases of the junction left unmatched. This CDR3 has 12 amino acids. CDR1 is SQVTM, CDR2 ANQGSEA, per germline.